The 9 T cell receptor beta chains below were found in one sample sequenced in a study of cytomegalovirus exposure and HLA in healthy donors. It was with 60 Vbeta and 13 Jbeta primers that the PCR ran. The protocol was immunoSEQ multiplex PCR, while the TCRdb copy is restricted to in-frame clones and leaves out a portion. The table lists more than 25,000 clones. Input material: PBMCs. Receptors were obtained from a man aged 25 to 45 in good health and CMV-seronegative.

The rearrangement links TRBV29-1 to TRBJ2-7; the D is unclear. Deletions cut 5 bases from V and 6 bases from J, with 14 bases between. This CDR3 comprises 12 residues. Germline assignment: CDR1 SQVTM and CDR2 ANQGSEA. This CDR3 reads CSVNTQKAEQYF. Here the CDR3 DNA reads TGCAGCGTTAATACCCAAAAAGCCGAGCAGTACTTC.

The rearrangement joins TRBV11-3 to TRBJ1-2; a possible D gene is TRBD1 (5 bases). Germline V gene sequence: CDR1 SGHNT, CDR2 YENEEA. V shed 6 bases and J shed 7 bases, with 12 bases lying between them. The CDR3 has 12 residues. The CDR3 nucleotides are TGTGCCAGCAGACAAACCGGGGGTGGCTACACCTTC. This sequence encodes CASRQTGGGYTF.

The V and J genes are TRBV2 and TRBJ1-5; D uncertain. This CDR3 has 14 residues. Germline CDR1 is SNHLY and CDR2 is FYNNEI. V shed 4 bases and J shed 0 bases, with 7 bases lying between them. The CDR3 nucleotides read TGTGCCAGCAGTGGTCGCGTTAGCAATCAGCCCCAGCATTTT. Translation gives CASSGRVSNQPQHF.

This sequence joins TRBV29-1 and TRBJ2-7, with D maybe TRBD2 (5 bases). Germline CDR1 is SQVTM and CDR2 is ANQGSEA. There are 12 residues in the CDR3. The germline V and J ends were trimmed by 0 bases and 3 bases, with 6 bases remaining between them. The CDR3 here is CSVEDGSYEQYF. CDR3 nucleotide sequence: TGCAGCGTTGAAGATGGGAGCTACGAGCAGTACTTC.

The chain is built from TRBV11-2 and TRBJ1-3; no definite D call. The V and J ends lost 0 bases and 0 bases respectively, with 15 bases between them. Germline V gene lookup returns CDR1 SGHAT and CDR2 FQNNGV. The CDR3 contains 18 residues. The DNA of the CDR3 is TGTGCCAGCAGCTTAGAGGGAGTTCGACGGATCTCTGGAAACACCATATATTTT. Amino acids: CASSLEGVRRISGNTIYF.

V usage is TRBV28 and J usage is TRBJ1-5; no reliable D call. The germline V gene has CDR1 MDHEN and CDR2 SYDVKM. There are 14 residues in the CDR3. V was trimmed by 6 bases and J by 0 bases, leaving 9 bases between them. The CDR3 loop reads CASRSEYSNQPQHF. CDR3 in DNA: TGTGCCAGCAGATCCGAGTATAGCAATCAGCCCCAGCATTTT.

Judged by frequency, this clone is medium-sized. This chain uses TRBV10-3 with TRBJ1-5, with D possibly TRBD1 on 5 matching bases. With 4 bases removed from V and 4 bases from J, the gap between germline ends came to 8 bases. The CDR3 is made up of 13 amino acids. Per germline, CDR1 ENHRY and CDR2 SYGVKD. The CDR3 here is CAISVQENQPQHF. CDR3 sequence (DNA): TGTGCCATCAGTGTACAGGAGAATCAGCCCCAGCATTTT.

V and J are TRBV18 and TRBJ2-5; 9 bases are a match to TRBD1. CDR1 is KGHSH, CDR2 LQKENI, per germline. V gave up 2 bases and J gave up 5 bases; unmatched junction bases: 6. The CDR3 length is 15 residues. Here the CDR3 DNA reads TGTGCCAGCTCACCAAGCGACAGGGGGGAGGAGACCCAGTACTTC. Its translation is CASSPSDRGEETQYF.

The chain employs TRBV7-3 and TRBJ2-2, with 7 bases that match TRBD1. The CDR3 loop spans 17 amino acids. Germline V gene sequence: CDR1 SGHTA, CDR2 FQGTGA. The ends lost 5 bases at V and 2 bases at J; junction bases unmatched: 11. The CDR3 DNA is TGTGCCAGCAGCGCCCTCCCGGGACAGCCTAACACCGGGGAGCTGTTTTTT. Encoded protein: CASSALPGQPNTGELFF.